Below, 11 T cell receptor beta chains from the same sample are listed, as sequenced in a study of regulatory T cells in long-lasting Graves disease. CDR3 regions were amplified by Arm-PCR using iRepertoire HTBI primers to build TCR beta libraries. MiXCR, run by TCRdb on the multiplex PCR reads, gives a single entry per CDR3 protein. The table records 450,000 to 600,000 distinct CDR3 sequences, around an eighth of them present only once. Time point specified: newly diagnosed GD, antithyroid drugs for less than 3 months. RNA from PBMCs was the source of the TCR library. This same sample was also part of a study on T cells in Graves' hyperthyroidism and ophthalmopathy.

This material consisted of peripheral blood mononuclear cells (PBMCs), taken at new diagnosis, from a patient treated with antithyroid drugs. The receptor set was obtained from a man younger than 45 with Graves disease.

This clonotype was observed at least ten times. The V and J genes are TRBV11-2 and TRBJ2-5, with D perhaps TRBD2 (7 bases). Germline V gene data show CDR1 as SGHAT and CDR2 as FQNNGV. CDR3 size: 18 residues. With 2 bases removed from V and 6 bases from J, the gap between germline ends came to 25 bases. This CDR3 is CASSLWGPAGAAVKTQYF. CDR3 bases: TGTGCCAGCAGCTTATGGGGCCCGGCGGGGGCGGCGGTTAAGACCCAGTACTTC. Combining the CDR3 with reference TRBV11-2 and TRBJ2-5 gives the whole variable domain EAGVAQSPRYKIIEKRQSVAFWCNPISGHATLYWYQQILGQGPKLLIQFQNNGVVDDSQLPKDRFSAERLKGVDSTLKIQPAKLEDSAVYLCASSLWGPAGAAVKTQYFGPGTRLLVL.

This clonotype has ten or more counts. The chain joins TRBV12-3 or TRBV12-4 to TRBJ2-1; 14 bases match TRBD2. CDR3 length: 14 residues. V lost 4 bases to trimming and J lost 10 bases; unmatched junction nucleotides: 3. CDR3 DNA: TGTGCCAGCAGTTCGGGACTAGCGGGAGACGAGCAGTTCTTC. Protein: CASSSGLAGDEQFF.

Only a few counts were recorded for this clonotype. The chain carries TRBV12-3 or TRBV12-4 and TRBJ1-1; 7 bases are a match to TRBD1. The junction had 7 bases not matched to a gene; V was cut back by 5 bases and J by 1 base. The CDR3 loop spans 15 amino acids. The CDR3 loop is CASSPSTGRNTEAFF. The DNA for the CDR3 is TGTGCCAGCAGTCCGTCGACAGGGAGGAACACTGAAGCTTTCTTT.

This clonotype occurred many times. The V and J genes are TRBV28 and TRBJ2-7; TRBD1 might be the D (6 bases). Deletions cut 2 bases from V and 5 bases from J, with 13 bases between. The germline V gene has CDR1 MDHEN and CDR2 SYDVKM. The CDR3 covers 14 residues. CDR3 sequence reads: CASSLVHRANEQYF. The CDR3 region has the DNA TGTGCCAGCAGTTTAGTCCACAGGGCCAACGAGCAGTACTTC. Variable domain in full (rest from reference TRBV28 and TRBJ2-7): DVKVTQSSRYLVKRTGEKVFLECVQDMDHENMFWYRQDPGLGLRLIYFSYDVKMKEKGDIPEGYSVSREKKERFSLILESASTNQTSMYLCASSLVHRANEQYFGPGTRLTVT.

The J gene is TRBJ1-2, the V gene TRBV20-1; 9 bases are a match to TRBD1. Germline assignment: CDR1 DFQATT and CDR2 SNEGSKA (reference sequence). This CDR3 has 12 residues. V lost 5 bases, J lost 8 bases, and 6 bases stayed unmatched. CDR3 region: CSAYTGGDGYTF. As DNA, the CDR3 is TGCAGTGCTTATACAGGGGGCGACGGCTACACCTTC.

This clonotype was counted between two and nine times. The chain couples TRBV7-9 to TRBJ2-7; 8 positions match TRBD2. This CDR3 contains 13 residues. Trimming at V came to 7 bases and at J to 4 bases, leaving 6 bases not matched to a gene. Germline loops: CDR1 SEHNR, CDR2 FQNEAQ (reference sequence). The CDR3 DNA is TGTGCCAGCAACTGGGGGACTAGTTACGAGCAGTACTTC. Protein: CASNWGTSYEQYF.

This clonotype was observed at least ten times. The V call is TRBV2, the J call TRBJ2-7, with D maybe TRBD1 (6 bases). Germline V lookup: CDR1 SNHLY, CDR2 FYNNEI. CDR3 length: 13 amino acids. The germline V and J ends were trimmed by 3 bases and 2 bases, with 8 bases remaining between them. The CDR3 sequence is CASSENRAYEQYF. As DNA, the CDR3 is TGTGCCAGCAGTGAGAACAGGGCCTACGAGCAGTACTTC.

The chain recombines TRBV20-1 with TRBJ2-1; TRBD2 is a possible D gene (6 bases). This CDR3 spans 16 amino acids. V lost 3 bases and J 12 bases, leaving 27 bases between the germline ends. Germline assignment: CDR1 DFQATT and CDR2 SNEGSKA (reference sequence). CDR3 loop: CSARGGLAGSGHGQFF. DNA for the CDR3: TGCAGTGCTAGGGGGGGACTGGCGGGTTCGGGCCATGGGCAGTTCTTC.

This clonotype was detected many times. The chain has TRBV20-1 and TRBJ2-3; possible D gene TRBD1, 5 bases. This CDR3 has 15 amino acids. V lost 4 bases to trimming and J lost 2 bases, with 16 bases between them. The germline V gene encodes CDR1 DFQATT and CDR2 SNEGSKA (reference sequence). The CDR3 loop reads CSAIKGNEDTDTQYF. The CDR3 bases are TGCAGTGCTATAAAGGGGAATGAGGACACAGATACGCAGTATTTT.

This clonotype has ten or more counts. The chain is built from TRBV3-1 and TRBJ2-3; TRBD2 matches at 7 bases. CDR1 and CDR2 (germline): LGHDT, YNNKEL (reference sequence). This CDR3 has 16 amino acids. Trimming removed 2 bases from V and 1 base from J; junction bases left unmatched: 6. CDR3 sequence reads: CASSQLAERRTDTQYF. The CDR3 bases are TGTGCCAGCAGCCAACTAGCGGAGCGCCGCACAGATACGCAGTATTTT.

This clonotype was counted ten times or more. The gene calls are TRBV5-5 and TRBJ2-7; tentative D call: TRBD2 (6 bases). Germline CDR1 reads SGHKS; CDR2 reads YYEKEE (reference sequence). Trimming took 5 bases from V and 2 from J, leaving 17 bases between them. The CDR3 extends over 15 amino acids. CDR3 region: CASRRDPYTPYEQYF. CDR3 nucleotide sequence: TGTGCCAGCAGGCGGGACCCTTATACCCCCTACGAGCAGTACTTC.